Described below is a single T cell receptor (beta chain) sequence and its context. Its target is not known. CDR1 and CDR2 (germline): MGHDK, SYGVNS. The CDR3 contains 17 residues. Trimming stripped 1 base from V and 0 bases from J, with 16 bases between. This entry comes from a study of OX40 agonist ivuxolimab in advanced cancers. Across the whole study: With a range of roughly 20 to 85, age averaged 60 years, and 65% to 90% were male.

Profiled with immunoSEQ multiplex PCR; TCRdb holds only in-frame clones, not every one. The data show tens of thousands of clones, roughly 94% seen once. General study results and limits: Not determined was the antigen specificity of the expanded peripheral T cells.

Cycle 7 day 1, cycle 4 day 1, and baseline were the timepoints at which blood was sampled. The TCR was taken from an adult with an advanced solid tumor such as melanoma, head and neck, liver or kidney cancer. The chain links TRBV25-1 to TRBJ2-7; D is tentatively TRBD1 or TRBD2 (5 bases each). The specimen comprised CD4+ or CD8+ T cells sorted from blood, sampled in a trial of the OX40 agonist ivuxolimab. The chain's CDR3 is CASSEWDRNPSSYEQYF. Here the CDR3 DNA reads TGTGCCAGCAGTGAATGGGACCGCAATCCGAGCTCCTACGAGCAGTACTTC.